The T cell receptor (beta chain) under discussion was sequenced for a study of T cell changes during pregnancy in multiple sclerosis (dated by TCRdb to the late 2010s). With regard to the full study: The study examined how the T cell repertoire changed over the course of pregnancy in women with multiple sclerosis.

With respect to this clone: Which antigen it targets is not known. Base qualities are not provided; no much larger clone lies one nucleotide away.

According to the germline V gene, CDR1 reads MNHNS and CDR2 reads SASEGT. V is cut by 2 bases and J by 4 bases, and the space between the germline ends is 6 bases. Its CDR3 holds 14 amino acids, cysteine through phenylalanine. CDR3 DNA only is kept here, 42 bases in frame from base 1. Library construction relied on the immunoSEQ multiplex PCR assay. Entries here come from immuneACCESS through TCRdb and include only in-frame sequences with V and J called. Some clones fail to appear in such tables; in the studies checked, an unresolved V gene covers under half of the shortfall, and the cause of the remainder is unknown. This sample gives 55,000 to 75,000 clones in total; around 90% of them show up just once. The ten largest account for over 1.3% of the sample.

The chain is assembled from TRBV6-1 and TRBJ2-6, with the D segment identity uncertain. The source material was peripheral blood, sampled after pregnancy. The origin of this receptor is a female donor with multiple sclerosis, enrolled in a pregnancy study. DNA sequence: TGTGCCAGCAGTGAACAGGCCGGGGCCAACGTCCTGACTTTC. Its translation is CASSEQAGANVLTF.